This T cell receptor (beta chain) was found in a study of T cells in Graves' hyperthyroidism and ophthalmopathy. Amplified regions were TCR beta CDR3 sequences from RNA transcripts. A first-round RT-PCR of the TCR CDR3 used the HTBI primer set. TCRdb re-called the multiplex PCR reads through MiXCR, storing one row per CDR3 protein. Here the sample spans 530,000 or so distinct CDR3 sequences, roughly 50% being singletons. This clonotype has just a few counts. The V gene lost 2 bases and the J gene lost 8 bases, with 10 bases spanning the gap. CDR1 and CDR2 (germline): SGHKS, YYEKEE (reference sequence). This CDR3 has 12 residues.

The sequence was obtained from a young woman with Graves' hyperthyroidism. The sequenced material came from peripheral blood or thyroid tissue (not recorded which). The chain carries TRBV5-5 and TRBJ1-2, with D possibly TRBD1 on 6 matching bases. The CDR3 DNA is TGTGCCAGCAGCTTTACAGGGTACGGCTACACCTTC. Amino acids: CASSFTGYGYTF.